The 21 T cell receptor beta chains below come from one sample, sequenced in a study of human T cells and chemical hapten exposure. TCRdb used MiXCR to reprocess the RACE reads, holding one entry per CDR3 protein. The data hold about 40,000 distinct CDR3 sequences, with about 8.9% observed a single time. Stated time point: patch test 2, 6 weeks after DPC sensitization. Treatment here: therapeutic diphenylcyclopropenone sensitization with weekly scalp DPC. The sequenced sample was whole blood, obtained in connection with sensitization to the hapten diphenylcyclopropenone (DPC). The receptor set was obtained from a woman in her thirties or forties with alopecia areata. Some clones in this sample may be carry-over from other donors' samples.

J is TRBJ2-7 and V is TRBV7-9; 12 nucleotides agree with TRBD1. CDR3 size: 15 residues. CDR1 and CDR2 from the germline V gene are SEHNR and FQNEAQ (reference sequence). The trim removed 5 bases at V and 5 bases at J, leaving 7 bases unmatched. CDR3 region: CASSLRDRGRHEQYF. DNA for the CDR3: TGTGCCAGCAGCCTACGGGACAGGGGGCGCCACGAGCAGTACTTC.

There are a few counts of this clonotype. V is TRBV7-2 and J is TRBJ2-3; D not resolved. This CDR3 comprises 12 residues. Trimming left V 4 bases short and J 8 bases short, with 10 bases between. From germline, CDR1 is SGHTA and CDR2 FQGNSA. CDR3 loop: CASSSSRSTQYF. DNA for the CDR3: TGTGCCAGCAGCTCCTCCCGGTCTACGCAGTATTTT.

Comment on this clonotype: A much larger clone is a single base away; this may be a read error. The V call is TRBV2, the J call TRBJ1-6; the match to TRBD1 covers 9 bases. Germline V gives CDR1 SNHLY, CDR2 FYNNEI. CDR3 length equals 13 residues. This CDR3 is CVSKTGGNSPLHF. The CDR3 bases are TGTGTCAGCAAGACAGGGGGGAATTCACCCCTCCACTTT.

This clonotype has a count of ten or more. This chain links TRBV29-1 with TRBJ1-3; D is uncertain. The CDR3 contains 11 residues. Germline CDR1 SQVTM, CDR2 ANQGSEA. For the CDR3, the DNA is TGCACCGCTGGAGAGGGAAACACCATATATTTT. This encodes CTAGEGNTIYF.

This clonotype appeared many times. The chain has TRBV20-1 and TRBJ2-3; TRBD2 aligns across 9 bases. Germline CDR1 DFQATT, CDR2 SNEGSKA (reference sequence). The CDR3 runs to 14 residues. Losses at the gene ends were 6 bases for V and 7 bases for J; bases not matched to a gene: 11. The CDR3 region is CSAIEVAGAHTQYF. CDR3 nucleotides: TGCAGTGCCATAGAGGTAGCGGGGGCCCATACGCAGTATTTT.

The genes are TRBV28 and TRBJ2-1; D is undetermined. Per germline, CDR1 MDHEN and CDR2 SYDVKM. The ends were cut back, 4 bases at V and 5 bases at J, with 21 bases in the middle. CDR3 length: 17 amino acids. CDR3 amino acids: CASSSLAGPTLNNEQFF. For the CDR3, the DNA is TGTGCCAGCAGTTCGCTGGCTGGACCCACCCTGAACAATGAGCAGTTCTTC.

In this sample, this clonotype turned up many times. The chain is built from TRBV12-3 or TRBV12-4 and TRBJ2-7; possibly TRBD1 for D (6 bases). The CDR3 covers 12 residues. V was clipped by 5 bases and J by 6 bases, with 11 bases between them. CDR3 amino acids: CASSHREPEQYF. DNA for the CDR3: TGTGCCAGCAGTCACAGGGAACCCGAGCAGTACTTC.

In this sample, this clonotype turned up many times. V and J are TRBV7-6 and TRBJ1-2; 7 bases map to TRBD1. V lost 4 bases and J lost 7; bases outside the gene matches: 6. From germline, CDR1 is SGHVS and CDR2 FNYEAQ. The CDR3 is made up of 13 amino acids. DNA of the CDR3: TGTGCCAGCAGCTCCGACAGGGTGGGTGGCTACACCTTC. Residues: CASSSDRVGGYTF.

This clonotype was observed at least ten times. The chain links TRBV7-3 to TRBJ1-6, with 10 bases identical to TRBD1. The CDR3 length is 16 residues. The germline V gene has CDR1 SGHTA and CDR2 FQGTGA. V dropped 1 base and J dropped 8; count of bases not matched to a gene: 5. CDR3 nucleotides: TGTGCCAGCAGCTTAAGTGGACAGGGGGTCGATTCACCCCTCCACTTT. Its translation is CASSLSGQGVDSPLHF.

This clonotype was seen many times. The V gene is TRBV3-1, the J gene TRBJ2-3; 10 bases are shared with TRBD2. V lost 0 bases to trimming and J lost 1 base; unmatched junction nucleotides: 10. The germline gives CDR1 LGHDT, CDR2 YNNKEL (reference sequence). The CDR3 consists of 19 residues. CDR3 DNA: TGTGCCAGCAGCCAAGATCTGAAGTTCGGGACTAGCGGCACAGATACGCAGTATTTT. Amino acids: CASSQDLKFGTSGTDTQYF.

This sequence joins TRBV11-2 and TRBJ2-5; 7 bases align to TRBD2. This CDR3 has 16 residues. Germline V gives CDR1 SGHAT, CDR2 FQNNGV. Trimming cost V 3 bases and J 4 bases; bases outside gene matches: 11. Written as DNA, the CDR3 is TGTGCCAGCAGCTTCCCCTCGCGGGGGAATGTAGAGACCCAGTACTTC. Protein product: CASSFPSRGNVETQYF.

This clonotype was detected many times. The rearrangement joins TRBV7-9 to TRBJ1-1; possible D gene TRBD1, 5 bases. Trimming took off 2 bases at V and 4 bases at J, with 14 bases between the two ends. The CDR3 loop spans 15 amino acids. Germline CDR1 reads SEHNR; CDR2 reads FQNEAQ (reference sequence). The CDR3 region is CASSLNQGSGTEAFF. The CDR3 DNA follows: TGTGCCAGCAGCTTAAACCAGGGTTCGGGCACTGAAGCTTTCTTT.

This clonotype showed up many times. The chain combines TRBV14 with TRBJ2-5; a weak D match, TRBD1 (5 bases). The germline V gene has CDR1 SGHDN and CDR2 FVKESK. V was trimmed by 1 base and J by 2 bases, leaving 14 bases between them. CDR3 length: 16 residues. The CDR3 DNA is TGTGCCAGCAGCCAAGGTCAGGGTCGCTTACAAGAGACCCAGTACTTC. Translated, it gives CASSQGQGRLQETQYF.

In this sample, this clonotype turned up many times. The chain links TRBV12-3 or TRBV12-4 to TRBJ2-7, with D possibly matching TRBD1 (5 bases). The CDR3 totals 15 residues. V lost 6 bases to trimming and J lost 6 bases, with 21 bases between them. CDR3 amino acids: CASSTGAGITVEQYF. As DNA, the CDR3 is TGTGCCAGCAGCACCGGCGCAGGGATCACTGTCGAGCAGTACTTC.

This chain uses TRBV28 with TRBJ1-5; 8 nucleotides line up with TRBD1. With V trimmed by 5 bases and J by 4 bases, 10 bases remained unmatched. CDR3 size: 16 residues. CDR1 and CDR2 from the germline V gene are MDHEN and SYDVKM. CDR3 in DNA: TGTGCCAGCAGTCCACGAGGGACAGGACTAAATCAGCCCCAGCATTTT. Protein: CASSPRGTGLNQPQHF. Variable domain in full (rest from reference TRBV28 and TRBJ1-5): DVKVTQSSRYLVKRTGEKVFLECVQDMDHENMFWYRQDPGLGLRLIYFSYDVKMKEKGDIPEGYSVSREKKERFSLILESASTNQTSMYLCASSPRGTGLNQPQHFGDGTRLSIL.

In its sample, this clonotype was seen many times. The rearrangement uses TRBV4-3 and TRBJ2-3; TRBD2 matches at 7 bases. V was clipped by 6 bases and J by 1 base; unmatched bases: 7. The CDR3 sequence is 15 residues long. CDR1 and CDR2 from the germline V gene are LGHNA and YSLEER. This chain's CDR3 is CASRSVGRGTDTQYF. The DNA for the CDR3 is TGCGCCAGCAGGTCGGTGGGGAGGGGCACAGATACGCAGTATTTT.

A note on this clonotype: The junction differs from germline at one of its ends, possibly a read error. The chain joins TRBV7-2 to TRBJ2-5; D may be TRBD2 (7 bases). Germline lookup yields CDR1 SGHTA and CDR2 FQGNSA. The length of the CDR3 is 15 residues. This chain's CDR3 is CVSSSPGGAQGTQYF. In DNA, the CDR3 is TGTGTCAGCAGCTCCCCTGGGGGGGCCCAAGGGACCCAGTACTTC.

This clonotype occurred many times. The chain recombines TRBV6-2 or TRBV6-3 with TRBJ1-5; D uncertain. Trimming left V 5 bases short and J 3 bases short, with 8 bases between. The CDR3 is 13 amino acids. The germline gives CDR1 MNHEY, CDR2 SVGEGT. The CDR3 DNA sequence: TGTGCCAGCAGTCTCCGGGTCAATCAGCCCCAGCATTTT. This codes for CASSLRVNQPQHF.

A single count supports this clonotype. J is TRBJ2-7 and V is TRBV7-2, with D hard to call. Between the trimmed V and J ends, which lost 0 bases and 2 bases, there was a span of 11 bases. CDR3 size: 15 residues. The germline gives CDR1 SGHTA, CDR2 FQGNSA. CDR3 DNA: TGTGCCAGCAGCTTAGCGGGGAAAAGGACCTACGAGCAGTACTTC. Translating it yields CASSLAGKRTYEQYF.

This clonotype was detected many times. This rearrangement joins TRBV29-1 to TRBJ1-1, with a possible D match to TRBD1 (6 bases). There are 12 residues in the CDR3. Germline values: CDR1 SQVTM, CDR2 ANQGSEA. V lost 7 bases and J 5 bases, leaving 14 bases between the germline ends. CDR3 bases: TGCAGCGCGGGGGGCTCGGAAACTGAAGCTTTCTTT. Protein sequence: CSAGGSETEAFF.

This clonotype was detected only a few times. V gene TRBV27 combines with J gene TRBJ2-1, with 7 positions matching TRBD2. The germline CDR1 and CDR2 sequences are MNHEY and SMNVEV (reference sequence). This CDR3 comprises 12 residues. V lost 3 bases to trimming and J lost 10 bases; unmatched junction nucleotides: 3. The CDR3 sequence: CASSFAGDEQFF. The CDR3 coding sequence is TGTGCCAGCAGTTTCGCGGGGGACGAGCAGTTCTTC.